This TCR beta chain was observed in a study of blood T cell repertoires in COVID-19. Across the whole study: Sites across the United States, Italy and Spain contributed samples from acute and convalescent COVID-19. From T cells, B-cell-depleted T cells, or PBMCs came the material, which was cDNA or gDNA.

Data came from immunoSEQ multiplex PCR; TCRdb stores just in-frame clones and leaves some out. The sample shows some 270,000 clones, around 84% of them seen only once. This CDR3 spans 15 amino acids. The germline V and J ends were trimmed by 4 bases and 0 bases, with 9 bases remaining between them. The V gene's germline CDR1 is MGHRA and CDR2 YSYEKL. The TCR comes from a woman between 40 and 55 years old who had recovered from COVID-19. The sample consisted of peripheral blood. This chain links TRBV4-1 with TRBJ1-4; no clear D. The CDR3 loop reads CASSPIGATNEKLFF. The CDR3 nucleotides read TGCGCCAGCAGCCCGATCGGAGCAACTAATGAAAAACTGTTTTTT.